This TCR beta chain was identified in a study of PD-L1 blockade in urothelial cancer. This clone showed up just a few times. Time point noted: pretreatment peripheral blood. Produced via immunoSEQ multiplex PCR; TCRdb's table is partial and in-frame only. This table holds some 45,000 clones, 80% found once. CDR3 size: 18 residues. Germline loops: CDR1 SNHLY, CDR2 FYNNEI. V lost 1 base, J lost 6 bases, and 19 bases lay in between. The gene calls are TRBV2 and TRBJ1-6; tentatively, D is TRBD1 (6 bases). The receptor was isolated from a man aged 55 to 70 with urothelial cancer. This sample comprised PBMCs, obtained around atezolizumab (anti-PD-L1) treatment. CDR3 sequence: CASSEVPRGGRGNSPLHF. DNA for the CDR3: TGTGCCAGCAGTGAAGTTCCCCGTGGGGGCAGGGGTAATTCACCCCTCCACTTT.